Each of the 15 T cell receptor beta chains below was sequenced from the same sample in a study of radiation and T cells in renal cell carcinoma. Assay: immunoSEQ multiplex PCR; the TCRdb copy retains only in-frame clones and omits some. This table holds approximately 25,000 clones, around half found once. Noted treatment: treatment-naive control, cytoreductive nephrectomy. The sequencing here drew on tumor tissue, taken from a patient whose treatment was nephrectomy without radiotherapy. These receptors all stem from a human donor with renal cell carcinoma.

This chain uses TRBV9 with TRBJ2-2, with D possibly being TRBD1 (5 bases). Germline V gene sequence: CDR1 SGDLS, CDR2 YYNGEE. CDR3 size: 16 residues. V lost 4 bases and J lost 4, with 17 bases in between. CDR3 loop: CASSPHVGQSTGELFF. The CDR3 nucleotides read TGTGCCAGCAGCCCCCACGTCGGACAATCCACCGGGGAGCTGTTTTTT.

This clone appeared a few times. The V gene is TRBV29-1, the J gene TRBJ1-2; possibly TRBD1 for D (5 bases). V lost 3 bases, J lost 6 bases, and 11 bases lay in between. The V gene's germline CDR1 is SQVTM and CDR2 ANQGSEA. CDR3 length equals 12 residues. The CDR3 reads CSVDLGEHGYTF. The CDR3 DNA sequence: TGCAGCGTTGATTTAGGGGAGCATGGCTACACCTTC.

This clone came up a few times. The V and J genes are TRBV15 and TRBJ1-2; 8 nucleotides match TRBD1. The CDR3 loop spans 14 amino acids. Trimming cost V 0 bases and J 7 bases; bases outside gene matches: 4. Germline loops: CDR1 LNHNV, CDR2 YYDKDF (reference sequence). The CDR3: CATSREGRGLGYTF. CDR3 coding DNA: TGTGCCACCAGCAGAGAGGGCAGGGGGCTTGGCTACACCTTC.

The genes are TRBV7-2 and TRBJ1-2; D is ambiguous. CDR3 length: 13 residues. V was clipped by 4 bases and J by 8 bases, with 14 bases between them. Germline CDR1 SGHTA, CDR2 FQGNSA. The CDR3 loop is CASSSPGKKGYTF. DNA of the CDR3: TGTGCCAGCAGCTCGCCTGGAAAAAAGGGCTACACCTTC.

This clone was recorded a few times. V is TRBV7-9 and J is TRBJ2-1; D is unclear. CDR1 is SEHNR and CDR2 is FQNEAQ in the germline V gene (reference sequence). This CDR3 region has 12 residues. Trimming shortened V by 4 bases and J by 7 bases, and 8 bases separated the two germline ends. The CDR3 region is CASSSGGNEQFF. CDR3 DNA: TGTGCCAGCAGCTCGGGTGGGAATGAGCAGTTCTTC.

The chain recombines TRBV7-2 with TRBJ2-7; D might be TRBD1 (5 bases). Trimming shortened V by 1 base and J by 6 bases, and 10 bases separated the two germline ends. Germline loops: CDR1 SGHTA, CDR2 FQGNSA. This CDR3 has 13 amino acids. The chain's CDR3 is CASSLGVGVEQYF. The CDR3 bases are TGTGCCAGCAGCTTAGGGGTAGGGGTCGAGCAGTACTTC.

This chain joins TRBV7-9 and TRBJ2-1, with 7 bases matching TRBD1. The V gene end was trimmed by 2 bases and the J gene end by 6 bases; junction bases not matched to a gene: 7. The CDR3 has 15 amino acids. Per the germline V gene, CDR1 is SEHNR and CDR2 is FQNEAQ (reference sequence). CDR3 sequence reads: CASSLSIGQVNEQFF. In nucleotides, the CDR3 is TGTGCCAGCAGCTTATCCATTGGACAGGTCAATGAGCAGTTCTTC.

This clone was counted once. The chain couples TRBV9 to TRBJ2-3; TRBD2 matches 10 bases. The CDR3 is 16 amino acids. V dropped 3 bases and J dropped 2; count of bases not matched to a gene: 6. CDR1 and CDR2 (germline): SGDLS, YYNGEE. In DNA form, the CDR3 reads TGTGCCAGCAGCGCAAGACTAGCGGGCTACACAGATACGCAGTATTTT. Its protein is CASSARLAGYTDTQYF.

The rearrangement links TRBV2 to TRBJ1-2; D possibly corresponds to TRBD1 (6 bases). This CDR3 spans 16 amino acids. Germline CDR1 is SNHLY and CDR2 is FYNNEI. Trimming shortened V by 6 bases and J by 4 bases, and 21 bases separated the two germline ends. CDR3 loop: CASRALEGVLSYGYTF. CDR3 nucleotide sequence: TGTGCCAGCAGGGCCCTGGAGGGGGTGTTGAGCTATGGCTACACCTTC.

The chain is built from TRBV9 and TRBJ1-2; D gene unclear. With 0 bases removed from V and 9 bases from J, the gap between germline ends came to 9 bases. This CDR3 is 12 amino acids long. Germline-derived CDR1 and CDR2 are SGDLS and YYNGEE. The CDR3 DNA reads TGTGCCAGCAGCGTAGGTCGGGGAAGCTACACCTTC. It yields the protein CASSVGRGSYTF.

This chain connects TRBV7-6 to TRBJ2-5; D unclear. The CDR3 is 15 residues long. V was shortened by 0 bases and J by 4 bases, with 12 bases between the two germline ends. Germline V gives CDR1 SGHVS, CDR2 FNYEAQ. CDR3 nucleotide sequence: TGTGCCAGCAGCTTAGCGCGGACCCCCCGAGAGACCCAGTACTTC. This codes for CASSLARTPRETQYF.

The chain combines TRBV19 with TRBJ1-4; TRBD1 matches 8 bases. V shed 7 bases and J 12 bases; nucleotides not matched to a gene: 4. The germline V gene has CDR1 LNHDA and CDR2 SQIVND (reference sequence). The CDR3 is 11 residues long. The CDR3 is CASIGQGQLFF. CDR3 coding DNA: TGTGCCAGTATCGGACAGGGCCAACTGTTTTTT.

This clone was seen a few times. The CDR3 here is CASSQETSLTGELFF. DNA for the CDR3: TGTGCCAGCAGCCAAGAAACTAGCCTCACCGGGGAGCTGTTTTTT. The chain employs TRBV4-2 and TRBJ2-2; a weak D match, TRBD2 (6 bases). V lost 0 bases and J lost 4, with 9 bases in between. This CDR3 has 15 amino acids. CDR1 and CDR2 from the germline V gene are LGHNA and YNFKEQ.

The chain recombines TRBV29-1 with TRBJ2-1; D is unresolved. V lost 5 bases and J 0 bases, leaving 11 bases between the germline ends. This CDR3 has 14 residues. Germline CDR1 reads SQVTM; CDR2 reads ANQGSEA. The CDR3 region is CSVTKSTSYNEQFF. DNA for the CDR3: TGCAGCGTTACAAAGTCCACCTCCTACAATGAGCAGTTCTTC.

This chain joins TRBV2 and TRBJ1-2; D gene unclear. This CDR3 contains 13 residues. The ends were cut back, 1 base at V and 8 bases at J, with 11 bases in the middle. CDR1 and CDR2 (germline): SNHLY, FYNNEI. The CDR3 DNA is TGTGCCAGCAGTGAAGGTATCGTCTGGGGCTACACCTTC. It translates to CASSEGIVWGYTF.